This T cell receptor (beta chain) was retrieved from a study of regulatory T cells in long-lasting Graves disease. Germline lookup yields CDR1 SNHLY and CDR2 FYNNEI. This CDR3 has 13 amino acids. V was pared by 6 bases and J by 4 bases, with 0 bases of the junction left unmatched. Time point given: newly diagnosed GD, antithyroid drugs for less than 3 months. The TCR library used RNA extracted from PBMCs. Investigators prepared the TCR beta libraries by applying iRepertoire HTBI primers and Arm-PCR of CDR3 regions. Using its own MiXCR run on the multiplex PCR reads, TCRdb lists one record per CDR3 protein. The sample has 400,000 to 450,000 distinct CDR3 sequences, 15% seen once; the top ten hold 16%. Study findings and constraints: Persistent Graves' cases showed lower TCR diversity than newly diagnosed cases. It is possible that accuracy was reduced by the small size of the sample.

Many counts were recorded for this clonotype. Antigen unknown. These same data were also listed under a study on T cells in Graves' hyperthyroidism and ophthalmopathy. That work adds: Patients counted as stable if ophthalmopathy did not develop within 18 months. An initial round of RT-PCR targeting the TCR CDR3 relied on the HTBI primer set.

V gene TRBV2 combines with J gene TRBJ2-2; 9 bases are shared with TRBD2. The sequence came from a woman between 25 and 40 years old with Graves disease. The sample was peripheral blood mononuclear cells (PBMCs), taken at new diagnosis, from a patient treated with antithyroid drugs. The CDR3, as DNA: TGTGCCAGCAGGGGACTAGCCACCGGGGAGCTGTTTTTT. As protein: CASRGLATGELFF.